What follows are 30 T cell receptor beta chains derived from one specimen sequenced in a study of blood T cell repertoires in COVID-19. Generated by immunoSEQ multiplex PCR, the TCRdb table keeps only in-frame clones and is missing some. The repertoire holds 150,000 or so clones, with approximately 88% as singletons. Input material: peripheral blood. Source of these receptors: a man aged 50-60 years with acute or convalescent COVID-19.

The CDR3 nucleotides read TGTGCCAGCAGTTACAGCGACCGGGCTGAAGCTTTCTTT. Amino acids: CASSYSDRAEAFF. The V and J genes are TRBV6-5 and TRBJ1-1; the D is unclear. V dropped 2 bases and J dropped 6 bases, with 10 bases sitting between them. The CDR3 sequence is 13 residues long. In germline, CDR1 is MNHEY, CDR2 SVGAGI.

CDR3 nucleotide sequence: TGTGCCAGCAGGGGGCATCAAGAGACCCAGTACTTC. It translates to CASRGHQETQYF. The rearrangement uses TRBV6-5 and TRBJ2-5, with a tentative D call TRBD1 (5 bases). CDR1 and CDR2 from the germline V gene are MNHEY and SVGAGI. This CDR3 has 12 amino acids. The ends were cut back, 6 bases at V and 2 bases at J, with 7 bases in the middle.

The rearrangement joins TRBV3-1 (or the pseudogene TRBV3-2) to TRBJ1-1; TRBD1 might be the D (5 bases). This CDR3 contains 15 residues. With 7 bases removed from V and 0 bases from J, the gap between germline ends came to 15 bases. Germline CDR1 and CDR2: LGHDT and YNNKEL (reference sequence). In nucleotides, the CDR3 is TGTGCCAGCAATTCGAAGGGGATTTTGAACACTGAAGCTTTCTTT. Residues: CASNSKGILNTEAFF.

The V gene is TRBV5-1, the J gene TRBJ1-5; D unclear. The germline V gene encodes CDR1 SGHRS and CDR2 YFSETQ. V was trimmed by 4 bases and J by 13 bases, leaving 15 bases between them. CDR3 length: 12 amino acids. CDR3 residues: CASSLDGRDQHF. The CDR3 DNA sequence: TGCGCCAGCAGCCTCGACGGCCGGGATCAGCATTTT. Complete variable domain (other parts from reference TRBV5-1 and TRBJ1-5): KAGVTQTPRYLIKTRGQQVTLSCSPISGHRSVSWYQQTPGQGLQFLFEYFSETQRNKGNFPGRFSGRQFSNSRSEMNVSTLELGDSALYLCASSLDGRDQHFGDGTRLSIL.

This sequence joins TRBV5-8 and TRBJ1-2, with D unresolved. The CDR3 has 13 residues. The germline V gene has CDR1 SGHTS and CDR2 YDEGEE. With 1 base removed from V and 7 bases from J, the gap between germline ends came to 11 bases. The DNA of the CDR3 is TGTGCCAGCAGCTTGTTGATTTCCGGTGGCTACACCTTC. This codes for CASSLLISGGYTF.

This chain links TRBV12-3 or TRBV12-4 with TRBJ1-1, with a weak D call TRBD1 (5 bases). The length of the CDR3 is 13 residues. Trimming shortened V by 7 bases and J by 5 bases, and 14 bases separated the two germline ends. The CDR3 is CASTLLGATEAFF. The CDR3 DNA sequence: TGTGCCAGCACTCTTCTAGGGGCAACTGAAGCTTTCTTT.

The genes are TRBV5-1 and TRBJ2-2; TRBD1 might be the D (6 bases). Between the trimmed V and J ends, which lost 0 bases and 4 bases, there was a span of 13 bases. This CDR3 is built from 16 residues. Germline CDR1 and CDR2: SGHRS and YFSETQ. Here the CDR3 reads CASSLEVGAGTGELFF. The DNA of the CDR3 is TGCGCCAGCAGCTTGGAAGTGGGGGCCGGCACCGGGGAGCTGTTTTTT.

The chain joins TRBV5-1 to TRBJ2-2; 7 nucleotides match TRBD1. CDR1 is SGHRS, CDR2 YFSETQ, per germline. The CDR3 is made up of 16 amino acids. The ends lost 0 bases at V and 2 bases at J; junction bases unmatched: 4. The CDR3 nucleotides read TGCGCCAGCAGCTTGGGTGGGACAGCAAACACCGGGGAGCTGTTTTTT. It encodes CASSLGGTANTGELFF.

The CDR3 DNA follows: TGTGCCAGCAGTTTCAATAGCGGGAGTTACCGTAATGAGCAGTTCTTC. Its translation is CASSFNSGSYRNEQFF. The gene calls are TRBV6-5 and TRBJ2-1; the match to TRBD2 covers 9 bases. The CDR3 contains 16 residues. Trimming took 4 bases from V and 7 from J; bases not matched to a gene: 11. Germline assignment: CDR1 MNHEY and CDR2 SVGAGI.

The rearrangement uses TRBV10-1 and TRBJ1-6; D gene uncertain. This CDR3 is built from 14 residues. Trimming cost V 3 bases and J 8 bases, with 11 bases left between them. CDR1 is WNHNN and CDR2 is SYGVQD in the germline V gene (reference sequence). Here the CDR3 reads CASSDGPSDSPLHF. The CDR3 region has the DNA TGCGCCAGCAGTGATGGGCCTTCGGATTCACCCCTCCACTTT.

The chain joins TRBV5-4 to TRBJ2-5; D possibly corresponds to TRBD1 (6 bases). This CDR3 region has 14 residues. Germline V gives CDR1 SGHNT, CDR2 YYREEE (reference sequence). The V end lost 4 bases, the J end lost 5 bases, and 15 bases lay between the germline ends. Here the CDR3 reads CASSPPQGSETQYF. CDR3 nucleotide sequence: TGTGCCAGCAGCCCGCCCCAGGGGAGCGAGACCCAGTACTTC.

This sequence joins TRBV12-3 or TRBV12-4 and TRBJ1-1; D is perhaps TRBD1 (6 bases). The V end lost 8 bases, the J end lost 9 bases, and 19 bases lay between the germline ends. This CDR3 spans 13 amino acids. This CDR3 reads CASCPPWDTKAFF. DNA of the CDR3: TGTGCCAGCTGCCCTCCGTGGGACACAAAAGCTTTCTTT.

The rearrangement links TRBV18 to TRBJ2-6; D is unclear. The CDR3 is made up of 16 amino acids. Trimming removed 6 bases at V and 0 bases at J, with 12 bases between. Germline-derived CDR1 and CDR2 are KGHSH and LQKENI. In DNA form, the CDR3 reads TGTGCCAGCTCGCTTCTGGCTGTCTCTGGGGCCAACGTCCTGACTTTC. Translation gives CASSLLAVSGANVLTF.

In DNA form, the CDR3 reads TGTGCCAGTAGTATGGGGGGGGCCAAGGGGAAAGGGGTATCCTACAATGAGCAGTTCTTC. Translating gives CASSMGGAKGKGVSYNEQFF. V and J are TRBV19 and TRBJ2-1; weak D call: TRBD2 (7 bases). Germline lookup yields CDR1 LNHDA and CDR2 SQIVND (reference sequence). Deletions cut 3 bases from V and 1 base from J, with 25 bases between. CDR3 length equals 20 residues.

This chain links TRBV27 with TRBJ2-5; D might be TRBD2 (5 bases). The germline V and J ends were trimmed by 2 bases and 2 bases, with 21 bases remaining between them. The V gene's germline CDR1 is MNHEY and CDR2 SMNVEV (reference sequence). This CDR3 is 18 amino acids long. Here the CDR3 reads CASSLTRGVGYPQETQYF. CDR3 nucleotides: TGTGCCAGCAGTTTAACTCGGGGAGTAGGATACCCTCAAGAGACCCAGTACTTC.

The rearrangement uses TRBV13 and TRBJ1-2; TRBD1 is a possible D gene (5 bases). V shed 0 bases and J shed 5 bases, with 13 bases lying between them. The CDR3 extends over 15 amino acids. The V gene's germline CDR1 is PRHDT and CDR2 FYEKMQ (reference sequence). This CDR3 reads CASSLGVSGSYGYTF. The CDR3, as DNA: TGTGCCAGCAGCTTAGGGGTGTCAGGGTCATATGGCTACACCTTC.

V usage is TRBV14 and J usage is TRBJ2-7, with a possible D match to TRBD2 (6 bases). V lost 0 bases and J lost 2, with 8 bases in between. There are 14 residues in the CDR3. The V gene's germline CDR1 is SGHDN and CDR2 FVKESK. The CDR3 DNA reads TGTGCCAGCAGCCAAGAATGGGGGGCCTACGAGCAGTACTTC. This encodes CASSQEWGAYEQYF.

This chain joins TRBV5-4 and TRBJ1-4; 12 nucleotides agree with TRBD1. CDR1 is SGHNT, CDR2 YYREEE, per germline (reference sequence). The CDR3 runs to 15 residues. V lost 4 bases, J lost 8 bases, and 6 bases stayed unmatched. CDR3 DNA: TGTGCCAGCAGCCGGGACAGGGGGCTGGGAGAAAAACTGTTTTTT. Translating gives CASSRDRGLGEKLFF.

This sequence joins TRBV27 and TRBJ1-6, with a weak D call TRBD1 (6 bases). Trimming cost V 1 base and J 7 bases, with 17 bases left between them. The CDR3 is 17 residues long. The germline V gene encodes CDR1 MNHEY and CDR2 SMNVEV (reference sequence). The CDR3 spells CASSLWQGGGKNSPLHF. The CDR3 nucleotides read TGTGCCAGCAGTTTATGGCAGGGTGGGGGCAAGAATTCACCCCTCCACTTT.

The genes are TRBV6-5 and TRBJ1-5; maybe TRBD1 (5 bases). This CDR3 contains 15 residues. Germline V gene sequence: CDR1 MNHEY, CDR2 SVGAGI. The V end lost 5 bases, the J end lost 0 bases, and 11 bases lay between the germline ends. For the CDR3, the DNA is TGTGCCAGCAGTCTTGACAGTTTTAGCAATCAGCCCCAGCATTTT. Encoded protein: CASSLDSFSNQPQHF.

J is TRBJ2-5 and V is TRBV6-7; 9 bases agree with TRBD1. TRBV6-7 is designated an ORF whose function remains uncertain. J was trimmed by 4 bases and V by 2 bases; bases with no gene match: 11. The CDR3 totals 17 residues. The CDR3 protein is CASSYTTGTGCGETQYF. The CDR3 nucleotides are TGTGCCAGCAGTTACACTACCGGGACAGGGTGCGGAGAGACCCAGTACTTC.

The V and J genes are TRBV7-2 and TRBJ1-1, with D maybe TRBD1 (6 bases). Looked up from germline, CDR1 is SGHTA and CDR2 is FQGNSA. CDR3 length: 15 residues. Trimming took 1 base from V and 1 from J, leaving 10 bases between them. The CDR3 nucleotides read TGTGCCAGCAGCTTAGGGACAGTCTGGAACACTGAAGCTTTCTTT. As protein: CASSLGTVWNTEAFF.

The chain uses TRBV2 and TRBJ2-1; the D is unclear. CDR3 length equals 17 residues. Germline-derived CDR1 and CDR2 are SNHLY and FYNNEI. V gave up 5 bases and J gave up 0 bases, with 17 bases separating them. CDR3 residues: CASSLVDALSSYNEQFF. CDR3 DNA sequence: TGTGCCAGCAGTCTGGTTGATGCCCTGAGCTCCTACAATGAGCAGTTCTTC.

The CDR3 DNA is TGCAGTGCTAGTCCCCGGGAGAGGGGCGGCAATCAGCCCCAGCATTTT. This encodes CSASPRERGGNQPQHF. The chain has TRBV20-1 and TRBJ1-5; D may be TRBD1 (5 bases). CDR1 DFQATT and CDR2 SNEGSKA come from the germline V gene (reference sequence). The CDR3 is 16 residues long. The ends were cut back, 3 bases at V and 2 bases at J, with 17 bases in the middle.

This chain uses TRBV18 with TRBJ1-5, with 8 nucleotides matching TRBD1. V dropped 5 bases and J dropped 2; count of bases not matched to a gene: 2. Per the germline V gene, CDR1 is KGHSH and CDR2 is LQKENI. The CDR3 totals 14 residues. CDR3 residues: CASSAGQGNQPQHF. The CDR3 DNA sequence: TGTGCCAGCTCAGCGGGACAGGGCAATCAGCCCCAGCATTTT.

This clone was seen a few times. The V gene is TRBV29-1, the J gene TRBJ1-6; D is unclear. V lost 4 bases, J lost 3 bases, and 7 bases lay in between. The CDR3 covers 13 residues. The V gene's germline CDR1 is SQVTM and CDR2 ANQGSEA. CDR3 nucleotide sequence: TGCAGCGTTGGACACGACTATAATTCACCCCTCCACTTT. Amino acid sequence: CSVGHDYNSPLHF.

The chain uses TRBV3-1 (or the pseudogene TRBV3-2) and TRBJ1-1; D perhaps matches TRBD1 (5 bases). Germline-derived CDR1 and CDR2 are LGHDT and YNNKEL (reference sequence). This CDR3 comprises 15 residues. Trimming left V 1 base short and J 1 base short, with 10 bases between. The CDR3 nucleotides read TGTGCCAGCAGCCAAGCCGGGGGGGGGAACACTGAAGCTTTCTTT. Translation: CASSQAGGGNTEAFF.

The CDR3, as DNA: TGTGCCAGCAGCACCTACAGGAACACTGAAGCTTTCTTT. This gives the protein CASSTYRNTEAFF. The chain recombines TRBV7-3 with TRBJ1-1; D remains ambiguous. Trimming took off 5 bases at V and 1 base at J, with 8 bases between the two ends. The germline V gene has CDR1 SGHTA and CDR2 FQGTGA. This CDR3 is 13 amino acids long. The whole variable domain, remainder taken from reference TRBV7-3 and TRBJ1-1, is GAGVSQTPSNKVTEKGKYVELRCDPISGHTALYWYRQSLGQGPEFLIYFQGTGAADDSGLPNDRFFAVRPEGSVSTLKIQRTERGDSAVYLCASSTYRNTEAFFGQGTRLTVV.

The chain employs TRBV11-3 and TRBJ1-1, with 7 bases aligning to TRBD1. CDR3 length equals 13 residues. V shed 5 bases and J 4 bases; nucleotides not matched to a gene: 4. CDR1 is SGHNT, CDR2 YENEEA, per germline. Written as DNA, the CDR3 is TGTGCCAGCAGCCGCCGACAGGGCACTGAAGCTTTCTTT. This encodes CASSRRQGTEAFF. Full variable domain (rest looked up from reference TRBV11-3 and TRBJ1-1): EAGVVQSPRYKIIEKKQPVAFWCNPISGHNTLYWYLQNLGQGPELLIRYENEEAVDDSQLPKDRFSAERLKGVDSTLKIQPAELGDSAVYLCASSRRQGTEAFFGQGTRLTVV.

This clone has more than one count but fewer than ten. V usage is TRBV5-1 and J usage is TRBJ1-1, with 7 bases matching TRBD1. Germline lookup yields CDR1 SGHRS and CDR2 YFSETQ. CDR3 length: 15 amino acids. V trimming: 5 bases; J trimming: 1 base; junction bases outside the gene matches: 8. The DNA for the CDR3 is TGCGCCAGCAGTCTACAGGGGACTGGGAACACTGAAGCTTTCTTT. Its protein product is CASSLQGTGNTEAFF.